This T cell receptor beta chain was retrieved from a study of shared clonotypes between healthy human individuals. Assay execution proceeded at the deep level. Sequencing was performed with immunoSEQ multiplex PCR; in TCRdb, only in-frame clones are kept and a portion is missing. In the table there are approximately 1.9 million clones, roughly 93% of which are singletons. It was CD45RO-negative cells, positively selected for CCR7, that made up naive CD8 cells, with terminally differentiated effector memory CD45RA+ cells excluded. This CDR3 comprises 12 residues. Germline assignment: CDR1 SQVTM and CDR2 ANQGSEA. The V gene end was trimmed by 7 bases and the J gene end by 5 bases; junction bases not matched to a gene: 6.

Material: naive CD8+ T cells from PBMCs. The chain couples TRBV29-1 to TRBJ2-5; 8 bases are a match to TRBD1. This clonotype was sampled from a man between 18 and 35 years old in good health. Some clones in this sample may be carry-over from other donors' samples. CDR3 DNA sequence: TGCAGCGGAGACAGGGGCCCGGAGACCCAGTACTTC. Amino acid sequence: CSGDRGPETQYF.